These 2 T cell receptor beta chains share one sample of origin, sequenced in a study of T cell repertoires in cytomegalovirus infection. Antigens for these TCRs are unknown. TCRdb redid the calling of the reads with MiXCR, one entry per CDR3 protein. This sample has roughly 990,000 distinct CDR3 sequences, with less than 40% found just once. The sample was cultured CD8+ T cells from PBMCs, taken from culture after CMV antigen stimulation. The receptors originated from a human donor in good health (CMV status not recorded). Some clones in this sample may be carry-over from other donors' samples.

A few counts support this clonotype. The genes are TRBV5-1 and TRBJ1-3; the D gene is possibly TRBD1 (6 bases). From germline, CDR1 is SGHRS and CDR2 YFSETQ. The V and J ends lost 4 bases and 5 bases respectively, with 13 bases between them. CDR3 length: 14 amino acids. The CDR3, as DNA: TGCGCCAGCAGCGACCGGGACACGCGAAACACCATATATTTT. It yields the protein CASSDRDTRNTIYF. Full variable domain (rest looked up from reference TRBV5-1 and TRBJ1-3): KAGVTQTPRYLIKTRGQQVTLSCSPISGHRSVSWYQQTPGQGLQFLFEYFSETQRNKGNFPGRFSGRQFSNSRSEMNVSTLELGDSALYLCASSDRDTRNTIYFGEGSWLTVV.

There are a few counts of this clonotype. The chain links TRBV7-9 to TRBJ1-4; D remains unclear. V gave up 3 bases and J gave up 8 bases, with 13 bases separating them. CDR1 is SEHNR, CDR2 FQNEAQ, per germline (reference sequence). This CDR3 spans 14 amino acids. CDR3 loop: CASSLHLLEEKLFF. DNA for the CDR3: TGTGCCAGCAGCTTGCATCTTCTGGAGGAAAAACTGTTTTTT.